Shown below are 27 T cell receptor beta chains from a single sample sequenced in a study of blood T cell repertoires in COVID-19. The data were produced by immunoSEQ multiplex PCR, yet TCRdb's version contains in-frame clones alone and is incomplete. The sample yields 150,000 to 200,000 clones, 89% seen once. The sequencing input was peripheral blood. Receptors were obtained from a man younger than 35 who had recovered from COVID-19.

The CDR3 nucleotides read TGTGCCAGCAGCTTAGTAGGTAGCCAGGGCATTCAGTACTTC. This gives the protein CASSLVGSQGIQYF. The chain combines TRBV7-2 with TRBJ2-4; a weak D match, TRBD1 (5 bases). The CDR3 covers 14 residues. The ends were cut back, 1 base at V and 9 bases at J, with 13 bases in the middle. CDR1 and CDR2 from the germline V gene are SGHTA and FQGNSA.

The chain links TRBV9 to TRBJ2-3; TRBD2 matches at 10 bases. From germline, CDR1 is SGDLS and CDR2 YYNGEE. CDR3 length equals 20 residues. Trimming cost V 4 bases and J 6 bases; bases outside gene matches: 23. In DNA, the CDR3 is TGTGCCAGCAGCTATAAAGCCCAGTTTTTAGCGGGAGGAGGTTATGATACGCAGTATTTT. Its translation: CASSYKAQFLAGGGYDTQYF.

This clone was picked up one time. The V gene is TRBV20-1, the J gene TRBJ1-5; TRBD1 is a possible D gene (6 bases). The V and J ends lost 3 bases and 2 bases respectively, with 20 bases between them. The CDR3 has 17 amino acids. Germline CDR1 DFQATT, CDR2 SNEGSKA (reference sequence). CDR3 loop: CSASPQQGLGGNQPQHF. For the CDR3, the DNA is TGCAGTGCTAGTCCGCAACAGGGCCTCGGAGGCAATCAGCCCCAGCATTTT.

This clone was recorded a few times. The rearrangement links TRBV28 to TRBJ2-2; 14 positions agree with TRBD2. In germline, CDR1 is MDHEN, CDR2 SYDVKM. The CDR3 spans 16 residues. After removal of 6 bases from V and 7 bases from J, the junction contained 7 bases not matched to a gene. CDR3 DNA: TGTGCCAGCAGCCCGGGACTAGCGGGAGCGGACGGGGAGCTGTTTTTT. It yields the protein CASSPGLAGADGELFF.

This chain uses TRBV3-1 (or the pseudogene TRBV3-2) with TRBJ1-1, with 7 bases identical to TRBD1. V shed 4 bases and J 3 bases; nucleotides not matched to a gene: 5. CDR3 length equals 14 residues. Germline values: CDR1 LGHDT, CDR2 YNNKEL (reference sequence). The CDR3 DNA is TGTGCCAGCAGCCTCGCGACAGGGTACACTGAAGCTTTCTTT. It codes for CASSLATGYTEAFF.

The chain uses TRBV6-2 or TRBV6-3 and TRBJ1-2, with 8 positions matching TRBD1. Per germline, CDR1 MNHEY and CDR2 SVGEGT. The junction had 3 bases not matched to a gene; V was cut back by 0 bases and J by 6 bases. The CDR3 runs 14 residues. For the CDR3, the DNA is TGTGCCAGCAGTTACTCCGGACAGGGAGATGGCTACACCTTC. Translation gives CASSYSGQGDGYTF.

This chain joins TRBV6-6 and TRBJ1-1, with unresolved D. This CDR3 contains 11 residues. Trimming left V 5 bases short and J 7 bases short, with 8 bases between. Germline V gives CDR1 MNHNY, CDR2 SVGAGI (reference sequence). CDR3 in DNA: TGTGCCAGCAGTCCCCCGGGTGAAGCTTTCTTT. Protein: CASSPPGEAFF.

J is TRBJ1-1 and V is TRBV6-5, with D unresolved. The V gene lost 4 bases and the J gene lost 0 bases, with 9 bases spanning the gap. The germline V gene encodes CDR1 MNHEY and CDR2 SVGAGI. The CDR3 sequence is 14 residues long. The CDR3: CASSSSFLNTEAFF. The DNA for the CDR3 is TGTGCCAGCAGTTCGAGTTTCTTGAACACTGAAGCTTTCTTT.

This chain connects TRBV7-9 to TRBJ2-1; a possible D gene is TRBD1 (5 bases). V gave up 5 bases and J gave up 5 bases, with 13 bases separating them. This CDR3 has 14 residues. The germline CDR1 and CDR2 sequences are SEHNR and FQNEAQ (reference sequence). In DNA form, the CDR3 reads TGTGCCAGCAGCCTCCCCCAGGGTGACAATGAGCAGTTCTTC. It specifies CASSLPQGDNEQFF.

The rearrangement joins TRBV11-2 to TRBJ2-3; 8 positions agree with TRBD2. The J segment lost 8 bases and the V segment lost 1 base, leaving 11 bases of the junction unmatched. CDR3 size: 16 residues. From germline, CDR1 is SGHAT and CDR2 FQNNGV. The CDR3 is CASSLVGTRASLTQYF. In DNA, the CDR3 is TGTGCCAGCAGCTTAGTTGGGACTAGGGCATCCCTTACGCAGTATTTT.

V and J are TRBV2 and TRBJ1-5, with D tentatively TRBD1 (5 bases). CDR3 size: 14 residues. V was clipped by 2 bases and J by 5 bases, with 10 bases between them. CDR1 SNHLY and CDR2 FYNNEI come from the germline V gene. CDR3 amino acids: CASSERGTDQPQHF. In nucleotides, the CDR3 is TGTGCCAGCAGTGAACGGGGGACTGATCAGCCCCAGCATTTT.

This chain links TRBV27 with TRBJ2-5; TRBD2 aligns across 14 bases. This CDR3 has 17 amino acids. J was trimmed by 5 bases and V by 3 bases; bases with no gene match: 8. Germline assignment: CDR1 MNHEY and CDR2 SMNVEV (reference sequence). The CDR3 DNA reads TGTGCCAGCAGTTTGAGACTAGCGGGAGGGGGGGTTGAGACCCAGTACTTC. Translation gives CASSLRLAGGGVETQYF.

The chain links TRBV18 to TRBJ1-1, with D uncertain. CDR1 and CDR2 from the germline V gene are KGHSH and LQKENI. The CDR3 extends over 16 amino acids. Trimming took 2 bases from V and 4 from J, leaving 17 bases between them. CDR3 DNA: TGTGCCAGCTCACCATATGCCGTAGGAGGAGCCACTGAAGCTTTCTTT. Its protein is CASSPYAVGGATEAFF.

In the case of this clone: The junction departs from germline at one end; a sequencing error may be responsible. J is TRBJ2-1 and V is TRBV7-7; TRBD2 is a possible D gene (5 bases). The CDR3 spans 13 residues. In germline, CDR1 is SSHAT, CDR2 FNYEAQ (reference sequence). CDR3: CASSFTRDNEQFF. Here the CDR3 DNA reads TGTGCTAGCAGCTTTACTAGGGACAATGAGCAGTTCTTC. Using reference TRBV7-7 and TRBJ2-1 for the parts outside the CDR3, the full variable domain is GAGVSQSPRYKVTKRGQDVTLRCDPISSHATLYWYQQALGQGPEFLTYFNYEAQPDKSGLPSDRFSAERPEGSISTLTIQRTEQRDSAMYRCASSFTRDNEQFFGPGTRLTVL.

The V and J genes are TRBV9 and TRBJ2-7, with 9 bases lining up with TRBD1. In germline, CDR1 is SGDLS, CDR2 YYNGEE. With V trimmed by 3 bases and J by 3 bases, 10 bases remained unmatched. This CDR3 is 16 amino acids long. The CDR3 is CASSAEGRTGDYEQYF. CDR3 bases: TGTGCCAGCAGCGCGGAGGGAAGGACAGGGGACTACGAGCAGTACTTC.

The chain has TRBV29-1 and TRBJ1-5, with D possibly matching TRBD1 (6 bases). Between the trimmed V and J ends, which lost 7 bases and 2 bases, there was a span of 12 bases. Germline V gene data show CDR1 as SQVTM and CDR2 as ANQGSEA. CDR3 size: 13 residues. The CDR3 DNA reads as TGCAGCGCCGCAGGGGAGCGCAATCAGCCCCAGCATTTT. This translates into CSAAGERNQPQHF. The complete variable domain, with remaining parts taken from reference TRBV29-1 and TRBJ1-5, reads SAVISQKPSRDICQRGTSLTIQCQVDSQVTMMFWYRQQPGQSLTLIATANQGSEATYESGFVIDKFPISRPNLTFSTLTVSNMSPEDSSIYLCSAAGERNQPQHFGDGTRLSIL.

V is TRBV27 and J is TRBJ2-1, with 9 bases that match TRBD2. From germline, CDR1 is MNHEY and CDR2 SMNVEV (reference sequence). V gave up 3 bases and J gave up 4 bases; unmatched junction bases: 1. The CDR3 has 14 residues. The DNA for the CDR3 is TGTGCCAGCAGTTTGACTAGCGGTTACAATGAGCAGTTCTTC. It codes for CASSLTSGYNEQFF.

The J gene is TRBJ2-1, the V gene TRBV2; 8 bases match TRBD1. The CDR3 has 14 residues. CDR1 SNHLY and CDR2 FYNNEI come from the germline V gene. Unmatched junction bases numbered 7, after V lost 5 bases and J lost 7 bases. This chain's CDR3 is CASSLGQAINEQFF. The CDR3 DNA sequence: TGTGCCAGCAGTCTGGGACAGGCGATTAATGAGCAGTTCTTC.

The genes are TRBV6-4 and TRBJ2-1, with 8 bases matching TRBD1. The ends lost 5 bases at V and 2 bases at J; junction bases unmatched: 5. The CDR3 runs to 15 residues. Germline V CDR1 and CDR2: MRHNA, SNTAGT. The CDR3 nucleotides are TGTGCCAGCAGTTTCCAGGGGGCAACCTACAATGAGCAGTTCTTC. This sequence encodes CASSFQGATYNEQFF.

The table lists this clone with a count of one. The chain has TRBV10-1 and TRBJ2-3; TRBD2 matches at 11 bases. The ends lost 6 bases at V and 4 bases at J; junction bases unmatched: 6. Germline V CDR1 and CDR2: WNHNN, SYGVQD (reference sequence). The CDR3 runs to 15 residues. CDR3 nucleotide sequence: TGCGCCAGCAGCGATAGCGGGAGGGCCGCAGATACGCAGTATTTT. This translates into CASSDSGRAADTQYF.

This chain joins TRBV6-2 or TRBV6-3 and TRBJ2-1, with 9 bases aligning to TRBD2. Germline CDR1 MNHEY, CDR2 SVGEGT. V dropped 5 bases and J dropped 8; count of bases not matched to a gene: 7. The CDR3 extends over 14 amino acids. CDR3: CASSASSGVDEQFF. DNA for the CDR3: TGTGCCAGCAGTGCCTCTAGCGGGGTGGATGAGCAGTTCTTC.

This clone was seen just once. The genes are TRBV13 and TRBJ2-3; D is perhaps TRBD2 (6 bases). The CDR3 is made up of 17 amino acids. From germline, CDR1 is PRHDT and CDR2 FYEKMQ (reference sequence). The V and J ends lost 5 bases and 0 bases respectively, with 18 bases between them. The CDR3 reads CASSLFAASDSTDTQYF. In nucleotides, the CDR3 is TGTGCCAGCAGCCTATTCGCTGCTAGCGATAGCACAGATACGCAGTATTTT.

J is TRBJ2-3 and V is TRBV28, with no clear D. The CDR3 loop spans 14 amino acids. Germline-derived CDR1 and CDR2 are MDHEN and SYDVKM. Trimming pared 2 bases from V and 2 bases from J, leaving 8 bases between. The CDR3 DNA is TGTGCCAGCAGTTTAATGCGCCTCACAGATACGCAGTATTTT. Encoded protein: CASSLMRLTDTQYF.

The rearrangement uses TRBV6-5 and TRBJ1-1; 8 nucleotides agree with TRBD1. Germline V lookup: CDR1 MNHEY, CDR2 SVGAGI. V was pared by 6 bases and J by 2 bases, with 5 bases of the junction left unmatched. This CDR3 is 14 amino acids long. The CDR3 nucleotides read TGTGCCAGCAGGTCCAGGGGGCTTAACACTGAAGCTTTCTTT. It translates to CASRSRGLNTEAFF.

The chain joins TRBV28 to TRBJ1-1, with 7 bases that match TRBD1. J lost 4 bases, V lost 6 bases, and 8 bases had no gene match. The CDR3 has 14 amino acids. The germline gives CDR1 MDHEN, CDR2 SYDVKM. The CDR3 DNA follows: TGTGCCAGCAGACGAGACAGGGTCATCACTGAAGCTTTCTTT. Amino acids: CASRRDRVITEAFF.

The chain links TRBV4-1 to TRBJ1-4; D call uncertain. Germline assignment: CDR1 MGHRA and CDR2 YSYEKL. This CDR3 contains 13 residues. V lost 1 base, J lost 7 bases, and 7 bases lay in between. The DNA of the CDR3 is TGCGCCAGCAGCCAAGTGCCAGGTGAAAAACTGTTTTTT. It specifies CASSQVPGEKLFF.

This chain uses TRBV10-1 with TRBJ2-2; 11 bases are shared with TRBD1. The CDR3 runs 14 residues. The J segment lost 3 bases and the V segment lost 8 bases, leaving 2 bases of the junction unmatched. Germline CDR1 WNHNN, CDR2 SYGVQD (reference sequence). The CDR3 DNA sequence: TGCGCCAGCGGGACAGGGGGATACACCGGGGAGCTGTTTTTT. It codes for CASGTGGYTGELFF.